The present TCR beta chain was sequenced within a study of graft-versus-host responses after intestinal transplantation. The wider study: All recipients got anti-thymocyte globulin induction, then tacrolimus and steroids for about 3 years.

Only in-frame clones appear in the TCRdb table, and some are missing; sequencing was by immunoSEQ multiplex PCR. The repertoire includes approximately 10,000 clones, 25% to 30% of them detected once, and approximately 6.2% sits in the top ten. The CDR3 spans 14 residues. The ends were cut back, 3 bases at V and 6 bases at J, with 12 bases in the middle. In germline, CDR1 is LNHDA, CDR2 SQIVND (reference sequence). The plating included roughly 200,000 irradiated, violet-dye-labeled stimulator cells together with roughly 200,000 CFSE-labeled responder cells. Post-reaction sorting isolated proliferating CFSE-low CD3+CD4+ and CD3+CD8+ responders.

The chain has TRBV19 and TRBJ2-1, with D possibly TRBD2 on 5 matching bases. The sample in question was alloreactive CD8+ T cells from a mixed lymphocyte reaction culture, obtained before intestinal transplant. Described subset: CFSE-low proliferating T cells sorted from approximately six-day pre-transplant mixed lymphocyte reaction (GvH or HvG direction). This TCR was sampled from a human patient who received an intestinal transplant. In DNA, the CDR3 is TGTGCCAGTAGTATTTTGGTGGCGGGCAATGAGCAGTTCTTC. Encoded protein: CASSILVAGNEQFF.